The sequence of this T cell receptor beta chain was determined in a study of CD8+ T cells in alopecia areata. The treatment: oral pan-JAK inhibitor, 5-10 mg twice daily. Collected material from alopecia areata patients comprised lesional scalp punch biopsies and peripheral blood. The authors sorted CD4+ and CD8+ T cells from PBMCs. In the case of this clone: Its antigen is still unknown.

Study-wide results and caveats: Many of the expanded lesional clones endured in scalp and blood while on tofacitinib.

cDNA serving as the sequencing template came from extracted, reverse transcribed RNA. Data came from immunoSEQ multiplex PCR; TCRdb stores just in-frame clones and leaves some out. The sample consists of around 190,000 clones, roughly three fifths of them appearing once. The sequence was collected from a human donor with alopecia areata. This specimen consisted of CD4+ T cells sorted from blood, obtained at week 4, from a patient treated with tofacitinib.

Here the CDR3 DNA reads TGTGCCAGCAGCGTAGCACAAACGGGTGACGGCTACACCTTC. As protein: CASSVAQTGDGYTF. This sequence joins TRBV9 and TRBJ1-2; D is unclear. Germline loops: CDR1 SGDLS, CDR2 YYNGEE. V lost 0 bases to trimming and J lost 8 bases, with 14 bases between them. The CDR3 is 14 residues long.